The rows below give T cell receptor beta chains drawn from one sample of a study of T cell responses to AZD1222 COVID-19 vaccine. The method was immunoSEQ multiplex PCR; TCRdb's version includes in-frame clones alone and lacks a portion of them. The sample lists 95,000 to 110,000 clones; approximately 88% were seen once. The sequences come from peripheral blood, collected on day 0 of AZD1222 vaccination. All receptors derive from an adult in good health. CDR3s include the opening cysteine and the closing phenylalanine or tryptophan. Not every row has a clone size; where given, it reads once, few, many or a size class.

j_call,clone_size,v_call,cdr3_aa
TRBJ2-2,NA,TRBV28,CASKLGLHTGELFF
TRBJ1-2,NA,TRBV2,CASTGGRGYTF
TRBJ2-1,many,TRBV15,CATSPRSGSELNEQFF
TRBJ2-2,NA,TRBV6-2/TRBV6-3,CASSVAGGPRKELFF
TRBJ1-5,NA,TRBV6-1,CASSDGISNQPQHF
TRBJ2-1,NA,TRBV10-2,CASSAGTSGHNEQFF
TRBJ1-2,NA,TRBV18,CASSTQGVNYGYTF
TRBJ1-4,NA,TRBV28,CASTHSGGRGTNEKLFF
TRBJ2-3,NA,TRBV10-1,CASSESKEVRSPGDTQYF
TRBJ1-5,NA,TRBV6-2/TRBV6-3,CASTPTGGFNQPQHF
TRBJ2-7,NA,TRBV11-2,CASSLEARGPYEQYF
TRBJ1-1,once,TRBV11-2,CASRRTDMNTEAFF
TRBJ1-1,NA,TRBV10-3,CAIRGVTTEAFF
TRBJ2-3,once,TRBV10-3,CAISEGAGGRDTQYF
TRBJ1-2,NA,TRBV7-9,CASSLVQTGVTF
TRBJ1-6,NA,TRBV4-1,CASSQDTGGRSPLHF
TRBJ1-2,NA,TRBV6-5,CASSYSAGTGGYTF
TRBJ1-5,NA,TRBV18,CASSPGRSNQPQHF
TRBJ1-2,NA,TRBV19,CATLYQADSRNGYTF
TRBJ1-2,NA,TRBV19,CASSTRDRDHGYTF
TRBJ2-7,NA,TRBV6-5,CASSPDRALTYEQYF
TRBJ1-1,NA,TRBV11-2,CASSAIQGTTEAFF
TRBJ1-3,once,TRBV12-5,CASGSGATGNTIYF
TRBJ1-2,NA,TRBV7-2,CASSQGQPVIPSGYTF
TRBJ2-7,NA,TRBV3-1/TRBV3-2,CASSQEKGPGHYEQYF
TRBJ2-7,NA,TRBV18,CASSNRDRRLAGAYEQYF
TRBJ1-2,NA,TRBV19,CASSTGTVNTYGYTF
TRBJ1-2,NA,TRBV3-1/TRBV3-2,CASSLRGTGAYGYTF
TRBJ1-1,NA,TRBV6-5,CASSPLQNTEAFF
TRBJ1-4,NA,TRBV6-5,CASSYSRGTGEKLFF
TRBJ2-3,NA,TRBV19,CASQGRGRAADTQYF
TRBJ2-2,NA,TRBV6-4,CASSALSSTGELFF
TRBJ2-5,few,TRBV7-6,CASSLATYWGAGGLQETQYF
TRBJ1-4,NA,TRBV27,CASSFDWINEKLFF
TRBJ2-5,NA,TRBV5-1,CASSLNIQETQYF
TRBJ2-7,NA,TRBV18,CASSRYRENYEQYF
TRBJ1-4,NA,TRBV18,CASSPPRTTNEKLFF
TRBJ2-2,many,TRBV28,CASSLVTYSRELFF
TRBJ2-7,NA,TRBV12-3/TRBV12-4,CASSGTASYEQYF
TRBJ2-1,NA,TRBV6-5,CASSNLNEQFF
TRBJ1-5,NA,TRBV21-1,CASVRGQGQRSHNQPQHF
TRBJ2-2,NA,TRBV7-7,CASSYSSGTIPTGELFF
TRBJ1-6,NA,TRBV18,CASSPPGTGSSYNSPLHF
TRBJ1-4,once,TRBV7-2,CASSSQGIGEKLFF
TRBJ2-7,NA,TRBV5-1,CASSLTPTGGIDEQYF
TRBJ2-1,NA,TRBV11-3,CASSLTSGGFNEQFF
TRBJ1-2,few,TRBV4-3,CASSQGSLLNYGYTF
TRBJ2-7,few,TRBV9,CASSPQGLAYEQYF
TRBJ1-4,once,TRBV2,CATTTGTNEKLFF
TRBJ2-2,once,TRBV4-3,CASSRLAENTGELFF
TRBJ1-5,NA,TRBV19,CASSVTTGRPQHF
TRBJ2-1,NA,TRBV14,CASSHSPTSGGISEQFF
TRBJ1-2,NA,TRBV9,CASSDRTGDGYTF
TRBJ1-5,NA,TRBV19,CASSSGQLFNSNQPQHF
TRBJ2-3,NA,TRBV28,CAGTSGMADTQYF
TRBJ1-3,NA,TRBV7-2,CASSLAGSSGNTIYF
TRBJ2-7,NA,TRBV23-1,CASTHSDREGYEQYF
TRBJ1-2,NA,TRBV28,CASSLRGSGIGYTF
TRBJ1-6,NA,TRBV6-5,CASSTNRVGSPLHF